The next 19 T cell receptor beta chains were all read from a single sample in a study of CD8 T cells in ankylosing spondylitis. Regarding the study as a whole: What appeared characteristic of ankylosing spondylitis blood was a TCR beta motif of eight highly homologous variants.

MiXCR, run by TCRdb on the 5' RACE reads, gives a single entry per CDR3 protein. The table shows fewer than 450,000 distinct CDR3 sequences, with 17% occurring only once. No antigen has been identified for these receptors. The specimen sequenced was blood, either unsorted or a sorted T cell fraction (not recorded which). The receptor set was obtained from a male donor with ankylosing spondylitis.

This clonotype was picked up a small number of times. V usage is TRBV10-3 and J usage is TRBJ2-3; 9 bases map to TRBD1. Looked up from germline, CDR1 is ENHRY and CDR2 is SYGVKD. The CDR3 is made up of 17 amino acids. After removal of 3 bases from V and 2 bases from J, the junction contained 9 bases not matched to a gene. CDR3 in DNA: TGTGCCATCAGTGATTTACAAACAGGGGGCCCCACAGATACGCAGTATTTT. Translation: CAISDLQTGGPTDTQYF.

This clonotype was observed a handful of times. This chain connects TRBV7-3 to TRBJ2-5; D might be TRBD2 (5 bases). Trimming removed 2 bases from V and 1 base from J, with 11 bases in between. Germline V gene sequence: CDR1 SGHTA, CDR2 FQGTGA. There are 15 residues in the CDR3. DNA for the CDR3: TGTGCCAGCAGCTTAGGGAGCGGCCTCCAAGAGACCCAGTACTTC. Translation: CASSLGSGLQETQYF.

The V gene is TRBV28, the J gene TRBJ2-1, with D hard to call. Germline CDR1 MDHEN, CDR2 SYDVKM. The length of the CDR3 is 15 residues. V gave up 6 bases and J gave up 0 bases, with 12 bases separating them. Here the CDR3 reads CASSVRLSSYNEQFF. The CDR3 nucleotides are TGTGCCAGCAGCGTCCGGTTGAGCTCCTACAATGAGCAGTTCTTC.

This clonotype was found a few times. V gene TRBV6-1 combines with J gene TRBJ1-2, with TRBD1 matching over 7 bases. The germline CDR1 and CDR2 sequences are MNHNS and SASEGT. There are 14 residues in the CDR3. J was trimmed by 6 bases and V by 5 bases; bases with no gene match: 9. CDR3 sequence: CASSRMTGTHGYTF. Here the CDR3 DNA reads TGTGCCAGCAGTCGGATGACAGGGACCCATGGCTACACCTTC.

The rearrangement uses TRBV20-1 and TRBJ2-1, with 9 bases fitting TRBD2. Germline assignment: CDR1 DFQATT and CDR2 SNEGSKA (reference sequence). Losses at the gene ends were 6 bases for V and 4 bases for J; bases not matched to a gene: 7. This CDR3 spans 14 amino acids. This chain's CDR3 is CSAETSGTYNEQFF. The CDR3 DNA reads TGCAGTGCGGAGACTAGCGGCACATACAATGAGCAGTTCTTC.

This chain joins TRBV2 and TRBJ2-7; TRBD1 or TRBD2 may be the D gene (5 bases each). Trimming cost V 6 bases and J 4 bases, with 19 bases left between them. The CDR3 consists of 15 residues. The germline gives CDR1 SNHLY, CDR2 FYNNEI. The chain's CDR3 is CASSEGSSGKYEQYF. In DNA, the CDR3 is TGTGCCAGCAGCGAGGGGTCCTCGGGGAAATACGAGCAGTACTTC.

V and J are TRBV6-2 or TRBV6-3 and TRBJ2-4; D might be TRBD1 (5 bases). Germline V gives CDR1 MNHEY, CDR2 SVGEGT. This CDR3 is built from 16 residues. Trimming stripped 7 bases from V and 2 bases from J, with 18 bases between. The chain's CDR3 is CASTERQGGSKNIQYF. CDR3 bases: TGTGCCAGCACCGAACGGCAGGGTGGTTCCAAAAACATTCAGTACTTC.

This rearrangement joins TRBV20-1 to TRBJ1-1; the match to TRBD1 covers 7 bases. Germline trimming cut 1 base from V and 4 bases from J; bases unmatched to any gene: 6. Germline CDR1 DFQATT, CDR2 SNEGSKA (reference sequence). The CDR3 sequence is 14 residues long. This chain's CDR3 is CSARASDRVTEAFF. The CDR3 coding sequence is TGCAGTGCTAGAGCAAGCGACAGGGTCACTGAAGCTTTCTTT.

The chain joins TRBV5-6 to TRBJ2-3; TRBD2 matches at 13 bases. Germline CDR1 and CDR2: SGHDT and YYEEEE. With V trimmed by 0 bases and J by 3 bases, 1 base remained unmatched. CDR3 size: 16 residues. This CDR3 is CASSLGTSGGTDTQYF. CDR3 in DNA: TGTGCCAGCAGCTTGGGGACTAGCGGGGGAACAGATACGCAGTATTTT.

CDR3 nucleotides: TGTGCCAGCAGTGACCGGGACCGGAACACTGAAGCTTTCTTT. Its translation: CASSDRDRNTEAFF. V usage is TRBV6-1 and J usage is TRBJ1-1; perhaps TRBD1 as D (5 bases). Germline CDR1 is MNHNS and CDR2 is SASEGT. The CDR3 runs to 14 residues. Trimming stripped 3 bases from V and 1 base from J, with 9 bases between.

This clonotype was recorded a few times. This chain links TRBV12-3 or TRBV12-4 with TRBJ1-4; D is ambiguous. The CDR3 consists of 15 residues. V was trimmed by 1 base and J by 4 bases, leaving 10 bases between them. CDR3 in DNA: TGTGCCAGCAGTTTAGAGGGTCTCGGTAATGAAAAACTGTTTTTT. It is translated as CASSLEGLGNEKLFF.

The chain uses TRBV3-1 and TRBJ1-2; TRBD1 might be the D (5 bases). Trimming shortened V by 4 bases and J by 8 bases, and 17 bases separated the two germline ends. In germline, CDR1 is LGHDT, CDR2 YNNKEL (reference sequence). The CDR3 is 14 amino acids. CDR3 loop: CASSPGTAPAGYTF. The DNA for the CDR3 is TGTGCCAGCAGCCCGGGGACGGCCCCAGCGGGCTACACCTTC.

V gene TRBV13 combines with J gene TRBJ2-2; weak D call: TRBD2 (6 bases). The CDR3 covers 16 residues. Germline lookup yields CDR1 PRHDT and CDR2 FYEKMQ (reference sequence). Trimming removed 0 bases from V and 0 bases from J, with 8 bases in between. The CDR3 spells CASSLGDYANTGELFF. CDR3 coding DNA: TGTGCCAGCAGCTTAGGGGACTACGCGAACACCGGGGAGCTGTTTTTT.

The chain couples TRBV4-1 to TRBJ1-5; 8 positions agree with TRBD1. Germline assignment: CDR1 MGHRA and CDR2 YSYEKL. This CDR3 spans 14 amino acids. V shed 4 bases, J shed 4 bases, and the junction held 3 bases outside the gene matches. The DNA for the CDR3 is TGCGCCAGCAGCCGACAGGGGATGAATCAGCCCCAGCATTTT. Translating gives CASSRQGMNQPQHF.

The chain couples TRBV20-1 to TRBJ2-7; tentatively, D is TRBD1 (6 bases). The germline V and J ends were trimmed by 4 bases and 4 bases, with 20 bases remaining between them. Per germline, CDR1 DFQATT and CDR2 SNEGSKA (reference sequence). This CDR3 has 15 residues. CDR3 sequence (DNA): TGCAGTGCTACTATACCGGGACAAGAAGCATACGAGCAGTACTTC. It codes for CSATIPGQEAYEQYF.

On this clonotype itself: A single base separates this from a much larger clone, so it may be a read error. This rearrangement joins TRBV5-1 to TRBJ1-1, with TRBD1 as a possible D gene (5 bases). Between the trimmed V and J ends, which lost 3 bases and 11 bases, there was a span of 14 bases. The CDR3 runs 12 residues. Per germline, CDR1 SGHRS and CDR2 YFSETQ. The CDR3 sequence is CASSSGGGEAFF. CDR3 DNA sequence: TGCGCCAGCAGCTCCGGTGGGGGGGAGGCTTTCTTT.

This clonotype came up a few times. The genes are TRBV2 and TRBJ2-5; TRBD2 might be the D (6 bases). V was pared by 4 bases and J by 9 bases, with 18 bases between. The germline V gene encodes CDR1 SNHLY and CDR2 FYNNEI. The CDR3 covers 14 residues. This CDR3 reads CASSGRGKDNSQYF. The DNA of the CDR3 is TGTGCCAGCAGTGGGCGGGGCAAAGACAATTCCCAGTACTTC. Full variable domain (missing parts from reference TRBV2 and TRBJ2-5): EPEVTQTPSHQVTQMGQEVILRCVPISNHLYFYWYRQILGQKVEFLVSFYNNEISEKSEIFDDQFSVERPDGSNFTLKIRSTKLEDSAMYFCASSGRGKDNSQYFGPGTRLLVL.

The chain joins TRBV18 to TRBJ2-7; TRBD1 aligns across 9 bases. Losses at the gene ends were 4 bases for V and 7 bases for J; bases not matched to a gene: 11. The CDR3 has 15 amino acids. The germline gives CDR1 KGHSH, CDR2 LQKENI. CDR3 DNA: TGTGCCAGCTCACTGCCCGGGACAGGGCAACGGGAGCAGTACTTC. This codes for CASSLPGTGQREQYF.

This clonotype has just a few counts. The chain uses TRBV6-1 and TRBJ2-4, with 8 bases identical to TRBD2. The CDR3 spans 15 residues. Germline assignment: CDR1 MNHNS and CDR2 SASEGT. The J segment lost 6 bases and the V segment lost 6 bases, leaving 10 bases of the junction unmatched. The DNA for the CDR3 is TGTGCCAGCAGCCAACCGGGGGGGGCAGGAAACATTCAGTACTTC. As protein: CASSQPGGAGNIQYF.